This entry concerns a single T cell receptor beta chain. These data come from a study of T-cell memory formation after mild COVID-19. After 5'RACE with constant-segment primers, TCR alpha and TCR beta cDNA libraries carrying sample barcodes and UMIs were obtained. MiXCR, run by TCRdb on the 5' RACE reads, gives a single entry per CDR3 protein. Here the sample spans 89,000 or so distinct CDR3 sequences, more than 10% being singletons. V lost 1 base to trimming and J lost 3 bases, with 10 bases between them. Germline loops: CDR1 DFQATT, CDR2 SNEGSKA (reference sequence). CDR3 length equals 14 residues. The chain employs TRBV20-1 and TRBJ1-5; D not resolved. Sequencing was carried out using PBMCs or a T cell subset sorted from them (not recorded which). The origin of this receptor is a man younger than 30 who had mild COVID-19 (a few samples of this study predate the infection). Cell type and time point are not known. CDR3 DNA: TGCAGTGCTAGAGCGCCAGGTCTCAATCAGCCCCAGCATTTT. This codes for CSARAPGLNQPQHF.